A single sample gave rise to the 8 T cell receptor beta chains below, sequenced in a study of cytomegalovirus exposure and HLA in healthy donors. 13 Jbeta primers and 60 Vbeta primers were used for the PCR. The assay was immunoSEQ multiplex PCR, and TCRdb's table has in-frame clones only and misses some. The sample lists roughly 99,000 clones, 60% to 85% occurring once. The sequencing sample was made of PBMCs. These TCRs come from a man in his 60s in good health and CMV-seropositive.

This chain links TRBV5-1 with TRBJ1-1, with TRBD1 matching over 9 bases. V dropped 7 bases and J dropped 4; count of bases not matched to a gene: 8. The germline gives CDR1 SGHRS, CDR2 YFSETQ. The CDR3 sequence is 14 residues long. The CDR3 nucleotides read TGCGCCAGCGCGCCGACAGGGGGAGTCACTGAAGCTTTCTTT. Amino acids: CASAPTGGVTEAFF.

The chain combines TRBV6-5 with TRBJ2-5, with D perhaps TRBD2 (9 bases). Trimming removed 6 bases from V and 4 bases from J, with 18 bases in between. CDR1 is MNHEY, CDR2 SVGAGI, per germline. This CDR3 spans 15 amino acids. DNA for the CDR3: TGTGCCAGCAGCTACCTAGCGGGGACAGGAGAGACCCAGTACTTC. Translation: CASSYLAGTGETQYF.

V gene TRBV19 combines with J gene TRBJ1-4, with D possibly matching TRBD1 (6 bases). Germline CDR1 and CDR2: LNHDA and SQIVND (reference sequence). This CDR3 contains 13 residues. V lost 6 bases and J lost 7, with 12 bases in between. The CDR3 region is CASRTGGLEKLFF. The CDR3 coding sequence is TGTGCCAGTAGGACGGGGGGGCTTGAAAAACTGTTTTTT.

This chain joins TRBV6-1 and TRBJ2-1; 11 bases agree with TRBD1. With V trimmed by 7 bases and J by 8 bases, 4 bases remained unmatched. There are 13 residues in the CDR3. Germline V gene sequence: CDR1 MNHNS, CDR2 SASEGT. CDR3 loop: CASIGQGADEQFF. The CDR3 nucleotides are TGTGCCAGCATAGGACAGGGGGCGGATGAGCAGTTCTTC.

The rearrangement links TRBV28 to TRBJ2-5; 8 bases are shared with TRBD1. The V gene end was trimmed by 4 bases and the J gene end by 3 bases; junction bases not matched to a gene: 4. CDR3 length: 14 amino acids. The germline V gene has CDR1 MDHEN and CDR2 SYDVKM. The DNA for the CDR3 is TGTGCCAGCAGTTCCTCAGGGGGCGAAGAGACCCAGTACTTC. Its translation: CASSSSGGEETQYF.

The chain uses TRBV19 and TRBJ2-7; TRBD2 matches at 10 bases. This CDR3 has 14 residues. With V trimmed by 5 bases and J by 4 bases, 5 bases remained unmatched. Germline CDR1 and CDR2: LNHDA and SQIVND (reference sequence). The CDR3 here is CASSRTSGVYEQYF. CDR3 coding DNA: TGTGCCAGTAGTCGCACTAGCGGGGTTTACGAGCAGTACTTC.

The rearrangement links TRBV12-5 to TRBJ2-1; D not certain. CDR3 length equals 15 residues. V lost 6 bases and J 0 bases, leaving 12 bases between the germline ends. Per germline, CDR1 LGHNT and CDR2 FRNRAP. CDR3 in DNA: TGTGCTAGTGGGTTTAGTGTGAGCTCCTACAATGAGCAGTTCTTC. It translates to CASGFSVSSYNEQFF. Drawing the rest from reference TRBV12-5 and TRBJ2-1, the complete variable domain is DARVTQTPRHKVTEMGQEVTMRCQPILGHNTVFWYRQTMMQGLELLAYFRNRAPLDDSGMPKDRFSAEMPDATLATLKIQPSEPRDSAVYFCASGFSVSSYNEQFFGPGTRLTVL.

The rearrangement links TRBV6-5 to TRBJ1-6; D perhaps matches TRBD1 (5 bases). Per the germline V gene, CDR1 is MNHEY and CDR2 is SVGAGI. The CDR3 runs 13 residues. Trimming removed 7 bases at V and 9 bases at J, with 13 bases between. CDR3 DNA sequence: TGTGCCAGCACCCCCTTGGGGCGTTCACCCCTCCACTTT. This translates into CASTPLGRSPLHF.